This note documents a single TCR beta chain sequence. This sample was included in a study of blood T cell repertoires in COVID-19. Trimming removed 4 bases at V and 3 bases at J, with 9 bases between. This CDR3 region has 13 residues. In the study's own analysis: Quantification of nucleated cells was approximated via reference gene primer amplification. TCRdb's table, derived via immunoSEQ multiplex PCR, lists solely in-frame clones and lacks some. That table gives V, J and clone size, and the DNA gave D and trimming. The sample lists around 300,000 clones, more than 75% occurring once. The chain employs TRBV12-3 or TRBV12-4 and TRBJ1-1; D gene unclear. The clonotype comes from a woman in her late teens or twenties who had recovered from COVID-19. Source material: PBMCs or T cells enriched from blood (not recorded which). In DNA, the CDR3 is TGTGCCAGCAGTTCTTTATCGTACACTGAAGCTTTCTTT. Translation gives CASSSLSYTEAFF.